This T cell receptor beta chain is from a study of blood T cell repertoires in COVID-19. Data came from immunoSEQ multiplex PCR; TCRdb stores just in-frame clones and leaves some out. The sample records roughly 70,000 clones, about 80% being singletons. The CDR3 has 16 amino acids. Deletions cut 0 bases from V and 3 bases from J, with 15 bases between. Per germline, CDR1 SGHRS and CDR2 YFSETQ. This receptor was taken from an older woman with acute or convalescent COVID-19. V usage is TRBV5-1 and J usage is TRBJ2-5; D unresolved. The sequencing input was peripheral blood. CDR3 amino acids: CASSLDRPSGKETQYF. The CDR3 DNA is TGCGCCAGCAGCTTGGACCGGCCCTCAGGAAAAGAGACCCAGTACTTC.